The rows below give T cell receptor beta chains drawn from one sample of a study of T cells in localized non-small cell lung cancer. Clones were read by immunoSEQ multiplex PCR, and TCRdb kept only the in-frame ones, dropping some. In the table there are 11,000 or so clones, 80% to 90% of which are singletons. The input for sequencing was peripheral blood, taken before any cancer treatment. The receptor source for this set is a male donor aged 60 or over with stage III lung adenocarcinoma. Both conserved end residues are part of each CDR3. The D gene is left open where the match is weak. Clone size appears in some rows only: once, few, many, or a class for an expanded clone.

V: TRBV10-3
J: TRBJ1-1
D: -
size: -
DNA: TGTGCCATCAGTGAGCTCGACAGTTCATTCACTGAAGCTTTCTTT
CDR3: CAISELDSSFTEAFF

V: TRBV11-2
J: TRBJ1-3
D: -
size: -
DNA: TGTGCCAGCAGCTTAACTCCAGGCTCTGGAAACACCATATATTTT
CDR3: CASSLTPGSGNTIYF

V: TRBV5-1
J: TRBJ2-7
D: -
size: -
DNA: TGCGCCAGCGGTCGTTCTCGCTCCTACGAGCAGTACTTC
CDR3: CASGRSRSYEQYF

V: TRBV4-2
J: TRBJ2-7
D: -
size: -
DNA: TGTGCCAGCAGCCAAGATCCCACGCGCTCCTACGAGCAGTACTTC
CDR3: CASSQDPTRSYEQYF

V: TRBV18
J: TRBJ2-3
D: -
size: -
DNA: TGTGCCAGCTCACCACTTGAGGAGCGGGTAGATACGCAGTATTTT
CDR3: CASSPLEERVDTQYF

V: TRBV11-1
J: TRBJ2-1
D: -
size: -
DNA: TGTGCCAGCAGCTTAACTTTAAGTTCCTACAATGAGCAGTTCTTC
CDR3: CASSLTLSSYNEQFF

V: TRBV28
J: TRBJ2-1
D: TRBD1
size: -
DNA: TGTGCCAGCAGCAGAGGGGACAGAGACTACAATGAGCAGTTCTTC
CDR3: CASSRGDRDYNEQFF

V: TRBV28
J: TRBJ1-1
D: -
size: -
DNA: TGTGCCAGCAGTCGGGACCGGGAAGCTTTCTTT
CDR3: CASSRDREAFF

V: TRBV5-1
J: TRBJ2-3
D: -
size: -
DNA: TGCGCCAGCAGCTTGGAAGGGGGCACAGATACGCAGTATTTT
CDR3: CASSLEGGTDTQYF

V: TRBV5-8
J: TRBJ2-7
D: TRBD2
size: few
DNA: TGTGCCAGCAGCCTCCCGGGACTAGCGGGGGTAGAGCAGTACTTC
CDR3: CASSLPGLAGVEQYF

V: TRBV4-2
J: TRBJ1-1
D: -
size: once
DNA: TGTGCCAGCAGCCTCGATAGGACGTTCACTGAAGCTTTCTTT
CDR3: CASSLDRTFTEAFF

V: TRBV14
J: TRBJ2-1
D: TRBD2
size: -
DNA: TGTGCCAGCAGCCGATCGGGACTAGTGGAGTTCTTC
CDR3: CASSRSGLVEFF

V: TRBV7-9
J: TRBJ1-1
D: TRBD1
size: -
DNA: TGTGCCAGCAGCTTCCGTTTGACAGGGGGCACTGAAGCTTTCTTT
CDR3: CASSFRLTGGTEAFF

V: TRBV28
J: TRBJ1-5
D: -
size: -
DNA: TGTGCCAGCACCCAGGAGTCCCCTCAGCCCCAGCATTTT
CDR3: CASTQESPQPQHF

V: TRBV10-3
J: TRBJ1-5
D: TRBD1
size: -
DNA: TGTGCCATCAGGTCGGACAGGGGCAATCAGCCCCAGCATTTT
CDR3: CAIRSDRGNQPQHF

V: TRBV14
J: TRBJ2-3
D: TRBD2
size: -
DNA: TGTGCCAGCAGCCAGGTCGGGAGGGCCAAGAAAGATACGCAGTATTTT
CDR3: CASSQVGRAKKDTQYF

V: TRBV4-3
J: TRBJ1-6
D: -
size: few
DNA: TGCGCCAGCAGCCAAGAGGGTTTCTCCTATAATTCACCCCTCCACTTT
CDR3: CASSQEGFSYNSPLHF

V: TRBV28
J: TRBJ2-1
D: -
size: -
DNA: TGTGCCAGCAGTTTCATTTCTGTCCATGAGCAGTTCTTC
CDR3: CASSFISVHEQFF

V: TRBV29-1
J: TRBJ2-7
D: -
size: -
DNA: TGCAGCGTCCAAGAAGCGGGACAAGAGCAGTACTTC
CDR3: CSVQEAGQEQYF

V: TRBV5-4
J: TRBJ2-5
D: -
size: -
DNA: TGTGCCAGCAGCTTGGATGGAGTAGAGACCCAGTACTTC
CDR3: CASSLDGVETQYF

V: TRBV28
J: TRBJ2-7
D: -
size: -
DNA: TGTGCCAGCAGCTACGGGACCTCGCGGGAGCAGTACTTC
CDR3: CASSYGTSREQYF

V: TRBV28
J: TRBJ1-1
D: -
size: -
DNA: TGTGCCAGCAGTCCCCGGGACACCTTGGGGACTGAAGCTTTCTTT
CDR3: CASSPRDTLGTEAFF

V: TRBV11-1
J: TRBJ2-7
D: -
size: once
DNA: TGTGCCAGCAGCTACAAATTGAGCTACGAGCAGTACTTC
CDR3: CASSYKLSYEQYF

V: TRBV6-5
J: TRBJ2-1
D: TRBD2
size: -
DNA: TGTGCCAGCAGTTACTTCTTAGCGGGGGGCCTAGGTGAGCAGTTCTTC
CDR3: CASSYFLAGGLGEQFF

V: TRBV5-1
J: TRBJ2-7
D: TRBD1
size: -
DNA: TGCGCCAGCAGTTTGGGACAGGGAATAACCTACGAGCAGTACTTC
CDR3: CASSLGQGITYEQYF

V: TRBV4-1
J: TRBJ2-7
D: TRBD1
size: once
DNA: TGCGCCAGCAGCCAATATTACCGGGACAGGGGACCTGCCAGCTCCTACGAGCAGTACTTC
CDR3: CASSQYYRDRGPASSYEQYF

V: TRBV19
J: TRBJ2-6
D: -
size: -
DNA: TGTGCCAGTAGTATCAGTCCCAGCTCTGGGGCCAACGTCCTGACTTTC
CDR3: CASSISPSSGANVLTF

V: TRBV6-6
J: TRBJ2-5
D: -
size: -
DNA: TGTGCCAGCAGTTACCCAGACAGTCGTGGAGAGACCCAGTACTTC
CDR3: CASSYPDSRGETQYF

V: TRBV28
J: TRBJ1-3
D: -
size: -
DNA: TGTGGAACGGGCGAGGTAACCGGAAACACCATATATTTT
CDR3: CGTGEVTGNTIYF

V: TRBV12-1
J: TRBJ2-1
D: -
size: -
DNA: -
CDR3: CASSFVAGGSFSDFSTNEQFF

V: TRBV11-2
J: TRBJ2-7
D: -
size: few
DNA: TGTGCCAGCAGCCGAGGACCCTCTAGCTCCTACGAGCAGTACTTC
CDR3: CASSRGPSSSYEQYF

V: TRBV6-5
J: TRBJ2-3
D: -
size: -
DNA: TGTGCCAGCAGCCCCCCGGGGCGGTCTGGGCATACGCAGTATTTT
CDR3: CASSPPGRSGHTQYF

V: TRBV7-9
J: TRBJ2-1
D: TRBD2
size: -
DNA: TGTGCCAGCAGCTTAACGGGACTAGCGGATTACAATGAGCAGTTCTTC
CDR3: CASSLTGLADYNEQFF

V: TRBV11-2
J: TRBJ2-7
D: TRBD1
size: -
DNA: TGTGCCAGCAGCTTAGTCCAGGGGGCCATCTACGAGCAGTACTTC
CDR3: CASSLVQGAIYEQYF

V: TRBV7-2
J: TRBJ2-6
D: TRBD1
size: -
DNA: TGTGCCAGCAGCTCATCAGGGGGCACTGGGGCCAACGTCCTGACTTTC
CDR3: CASSSSGGTGANVLTF

V: TRBV10-3
J: TRBJ1-1
D: -
size: -
DNA: TGTGCCATCATGCAGGGACCGAACACTGAAGCTTTCTTT
CDR3: CAIMQGPNTEAFF

V: TRBV5-1
J: TRBJ2-1
D: TRBD1
size: -
DNA: TGCGCCAGCAGCTTGGGGACAGGGGGCCTTCTCGGCGACAATGAGCAGTTCTTC
CDR3: CASSLGTGGLLGDNEQFF

V: TRBV10-3
J: TRBJ1-4
D: -
size: -
DNA: TGTGCCATCAGTGACGGGGGTTTCTTCGATGAAAAACTGTTTTTT
CDR3: CAISDGGFFDEKLFF

V: TRBV27
J: TRBJ2-3
D: -
size: -
DNA: TGTGCCAGCAGTCCGCCCCTAGGGGGAGGCCCAGATACGCAGTATTTT
CDR3: CASSPPLGGGPDTQYF

V: TRBV11-2
J: TRBJ2-1
D: -
size: -
DNA: TGTGCCAGCAGCCTTGCTAGGTATACTGAGCAGTTCTTC
CDR3: CASSLARYTEQFF

V: TRBV6-5
J: TRBJ1-1
D: TRBD1
size: -
DNA: TGTGCCAGCAGTTACTCTGGACAGGGCCCTGAAGCTTTCTTT
CDR3: CASSYSGQGPEAFF